This TCR beta chain comes out of a study of cytomegalovirus exposure and HLA in healthy donors (dated by TCRdb to between 2016 and 2019). Looking at the study overall: According to a later analysis, the 110 or so validation repertoires were produced on the same platform as the approximately 610 repertoires of the first cohort. High-throughput TCR immunosequencing, statistical association of individual TCRs with disease status, and machine learning were combined to predict cytomegalovirus infection status. The study aimed to test whether signatures of past pathogen exposure could be identified by cataloging public T cell receptors. In addition to the first cohort of 500 to 850 subjects, a separate validation cohort of 120 different subjects was used.

Donors formed part of the validation cohort, which comprised about 130 subjects and was distinct from the first cohort of several hundred subjects. Points on this clone: Its recognized antigen is unknown. The record has no base qualities; no much larger clone is one base away.

The library was prepared using the immunoSEQ multiplex PCR assay. On the authors' methods: To diagnose cytomegalovirus status from the catalog of TCR beta chain sequences, a statistical classification framework was built. TCRdb took over this immuneACCESS table, retaining in-frame rearrangements with V and J assigned. Such tables are incomplete; in checked studies, under half of the missing clones stem from an unresolved V gene, and the remainder is unexplained. That table gives V, J and clone size, and the DNA gave D and trimming. In this sample the table shows tens of thousands of clones, approximately 95% of which occur a single time. About 3.6% of the sample belongs to the ten largest clones. Summary of the overall study and its limitations: According to the authors, the approach could potentially be generalized to other disease states and immunological phenotypes. A total of around 150 TCR beta chains were listed by the study as associated with cytomegalovirus. A later analysis had no HLA typing for the validation cohort, so co-occurrence there was scored across all 130 or so repertoires. Subsequent analysis determined that TCRs grouped into clusters in the first cohort also showed a tendency toward co-occurrence across the 120 or so validation repertoires, and approximately 93% of cluster scores exceeded 0. Cytomegalovirus status was reported to be diagnosed by the classifier with high specificity and sensitivity in both the original and validation cohorts. Most TCR sequences were seen in very few donors, while some public TCRs were found in many individuals. In vitro tests confirmed that three of the cytomegalovirus-associated TCR beta chains recognize cytomegalovirus antigens.

CDR3 length: 15 amino acids, cysteine to phenylalanine. The only DNA kept is the CDR3, 45 bases in frame from the first base. Relative to germline, V is 0 bases shorter and J is 4 bases shorter, with 12 bases between their ends. Based on the germline V gene, the CDR1 and CDR2 sequences are LGHNA and YSLEER. The sequence is built from TRBV4-3 and TRBJ1-1; D gene: possibly TRBD1, on 5 matching bases. This receptor was identified in a woman aged 18-30 years in good health and CMV-seropositive. The sequencing sample was made of PBMCs. The CDR3 region: CASSQDWGRGTEAFF. The DNA sequence is TGCGCCAGCAGCCAAGATTGGGGGAGGGGCACTGAAGCTTTCTTT.